This TCR beta chain came from a study of blood T cell repertoires in COVID-19. The method was immunoSEQ multiplex PCR; TCRdb's version includes in-frame clones alone and lacks a portion of them. The sample lists about 140,000 clones, around 82% occurring once. V was trimmed by 3 bases and J by 4 bases, leaving 12 bases between them. Germline V gene data show CDR1 as LNHDA and CDR2 as SQIVND (reference sequence). This CDR3 has 14 residues. Sequences were obtained from PBMCs or T cells enriched from blood (not recorded which). The TCR comes from a man in his forties with acute COVID-19. This chain joins TRBV19 and TRBJ1-2; no reliable D call. Here the CDR3 reads CASSIQGGPYGYTF. DNA of the CDR3: TGTGCCAGTAGTATCCAAGGAGGGCCCTATGGCTACACCTTC.